The 22 T cell receptor beta chains below come from one sample, sequenced in a study of shared clonotypes between healthy human individuals (dated by TCRdb to the early 2020s). Libraries were constructed by the immunoSEQ multiplex PCR assay. What TCRdb holds here is the immuneACCESS table cut down to in-frame rearrangements. Part of the clones is not present; checked against another copy, under half of the missing clones reflect an unresolved V gene, and the others are unexplained. The sample yields roughly 1,500,000 clones; around 98.5% were counted once. The ten largest account for around 0.33% of the sample. The sample consisted of naive CD4+ T cells sorted from blood. In the paper's terms, the cell subset or site label means: CD45RA+ positively selected. The receptor source for this set is a man aged 30-40 years in good health.

As concerns this clone: At the DNA level, this CDR3 is encoded by other sequences in the same sample as well. This chain joins TRBV14 and TRBJ2-7; D unclear. This CDR3 comprises 11 residues. Trimming stripped 4 bases from V and 3 bases from J, with 4 bases between. From germline, CDR1 is SGHDN and CDR2 FVKESK. The CDR3 nucleotides read TGTGCCAGCAGCCTGAGCTACGAGCAGTACTTC. Translating it yields CASSLSYEQYF. The variable domain in full, with the rest retrieved from reference TRBV14 and TRBJ2-7, is EAGVTQFPSHSVIEKGQTVTLRCDPISGHDNLYWYRRVMGKEIKFLLHFVKESKQDESGMPNNRFLAERTGGTYSTLKVQPAELEDSGVYFCASSLSYEQYFGPGTRLTVT.

V usage is TRBV25-1 and J usage is TRBJ2-7; D remains unclear. CDR3 length: 12 amino acids. The V and J ends lost 6 bases and 5 bases respectively, with 11 bases between them. CDR1 and CDR2 (germline): MGHDK, SYGVNS. The CDR3 bases are TGTGCCAGCAGAGGGCTAGTGAACGAGCAGTACTTC. Protein: CASRGLVNEQYF.

The chain links TRBV13 to TRBJ1-1, with D unclear. CDR3 length: 15 amino acids. Germline values: CDR1 PRHDT, CDR2 FYEKMQ (reference sequence). V was clipped by 5 bases and J by 0 bases, with 13 bases between them. CDR3 in DNA: TGTGCCAGCAGCCCCCGGGATTTCATGAACACTGAAGCTTTCTTT. Residues: CASSPRDFMNTEAFF.

The rearrangement links TRBV29-1 to TRBJ2-7, with 7 bases matching TRBD2. With V trimmed by 6 bases and J by 3 bases, 8 bases remained unmatched. The germline CDR1 and CDR2 sequences are SQVTM and ANQGSEA. The CDR3 loop spans 13 amino acids. The CDR3 loop is CSVAGRTFYEQYF. The CDR3 DNA reads as TGCAGCGTGGCCGGGAGGACCTTCTACGAGCAGTACTTC.

The rearrangement joins TRBV7-2 to TRBJ2-1; weak D call: TRBD2 (5 bases). Deletions cut 1 base from V and 5 bases from J, with 9 bases between. Germline lookup yields CDR1 SGHTA and CDR2 FQGNSA. CDR3 length: 14 residues. The CDR3 loop reads CASSLEGADNEQFF. The CDR3 nucleotides read TGTGCCAGCAGCTTAGAAGGAGCGGACAATGAGCAGTTCTTC. Based on the CDR3 plus reference TRBV7-2 and TRBJ2-1, the full variable domain is GAGVSQSPSNKVTEKGKDVELRCDPISGHTALYWYRQSLGQGLEFLIYFQGNSAPDKSGLPSDRFSAERTGGSVSTLTIQRTQQEDSAVYLCASSLEGADNEQFFGPGTRLTVL.

This chain connects TRBV5-1 to TRBJ1-5; TRBD1 agrees at 7 bases. The V gene end was trimmed by 4 bases and the J gene end by 0 bases; junction bases not matched to a gene: 4. Germline assignment: CDR1 SGHRS and CDR2 YFSETQ. The CDR3 runs to 15 residues. The CDR3 loop is CASSETGNSNQPQHF. Here the CDR3 DNA reads TGCGCCAGCAGCGAGACAGGGAATAGCAATCAGCCCCAGCATTTT. The full variable domain, its missing parts supplied by reference TRBV5-1 and TRBJ1-5, is KAGVTQTPRYLIKTRGQQVTLSCSPISGHRSVSWYQQTPGQGLQFLFEYFSETQRNKGNFPGRFSGRQFSNSRSEMNVSTLELGDSALYLCASSETGNSNQPQHFGDGTRLSIL.

This chain uses TRBV5-6 with TRBJ1-1, with D unclear. Germline-derived CDR1 and CDR2 are SGHDT and YYEEEE. The V gene lost 0 bases and the J gene lost 3 bases, with 6 bases spanning the gap. The CDR3 covers 13 residues. The CDR3: CASSLAQYTEAFF. The CDR3 region has the DNA TGTGCCAGCAGCTTGGCTCAATACACTGAAGCTTTCTTT.

This chain connects TRBV5-4 to TRBJ2-1; TRBD1 agrees at 9 bases. J lost 0 bases, V lost 4 bases, and 14 bases had no gene match. The CDR3 contains 19 residues. Germline V CDR1 and CDR2: SGHNT, YYREEE (reference sequence). The CDR3 loop reads CASSPNPGQGPSSYNEQFF. The CDR3 DNA follows: TGTGCCAGCAGCCCCAACCCGGGACAGGGTCCGAGCTCCTACAATGAGCAGTTCTTC.

This clone appeared once. J is TRBJ2-2 and V is TRBV19, with 11 bases lining up with TRBD2. Germline assignment: CDR1 LNHDA and CDR2 SQIVND (reference sequence). The CDR3 length is 14 residues. J gave up 8 bases and V 5 bases, and 4 bases lay outside the gene matches. As DNA, the CDR3 is TGTGCCAGTAGTCCACTAGCGGGAGTAGGGGAGCTGTTTTTT. Translation gives CASSPLAGVGELFF. The full variable domain, with the rest looked up from reference TRBV19 and TRBJ2-2, is DGGITQSPKYLFRKEGQNVTLSCEQNLNHDAMYWYRQDPGQGLRLIYYSQIVNDFQKGDIAEGYSVSREKKESFPLTVTSAQKNPTAFYLCASSPLAGVGELFFGEGSRLTVL.

The chain has TRBV10-3 and TRBJ2-3, with TRBD1 matching over 8 bases. Germline lookup yields CDR1 ENHRY and CDR2 SYGVKD. Losses at the gene ends were 6 bases for V and 0 bases for J; bases not matched to a gene: 5. This CDR3 has 15 amino acids. The CDR3 sequence: CAIRKDRGSTDTQYF. The CDR3 DNA follows: TGTGCCATCAGAAAAGACAGGGGCAGCACAGATACGCAGTATTTT.

The chain links TRBV6-6 to TRBJ1-1; D gene ambiguous. V was pared by 6 bases and J by 5 bases, with 7 bases between. From germline, CDR1 is MNHNY and CDR2 SVGAGI (reference sequence). This CDR3 comprises 11 residues. CDR3 nucleotides: TGTGCCAGCAGGTGGGGAACTGAAGCTTTCTTT. This gives the protein CASRWGTEAFF.

CDR3: CASSPPGGRARDNEQFF. The CDR3 DNA follows: TGTGCCAGCAGCCCCCCGGGAGGGAGGGCCCGGGACAATGAGCAGTTCTTC. The V and J genes are TRBV5-6 and TRBJ2-1; 8 nucleotides line up with TRBD2. J gave up 5 bases and V 4 bases, and 14 bases lay outside the gene matches. Looked up from germline, CDR1 is SGHDT and CDR2 is YYEEEE. The CDR3 has 17 amino acids.

In nucleotides, the CDR3 is TGTGCCAGTAGTATAAACGCGGGCTCCATTACCGGGGAGCTGTTTTTT. It translates to CASSINAGSITGELFF. This rearrangement joins TRBV19 to TRBJ2-2; D perhaps matches TRBD2 (5 bases). The ends were cut back, 2 bases at V and 5 bases at J, with 15 bases in the middle. The CDR3 is 16 residues long. Germline V lookup: CDR1 LNHDA, CDR2 SQIVND (reference sequence).

The gene calls are TRBV20-1 and TRBJ1-1, with D perhaps TRBD1 (6 bases). The V end was cut by 4 bases, the J end by 7 bases, with 10 bases between. CDR3 length: 11 amino acids. CDR1 is DFQATT and CDR2 is SNEGSKA in the germline V gene (reference sequence). CDR3 amino acids: CSATDSLEAFF. CDR3 nucleotides: TGCAGTGCTACGGACAGCCTTGAAGCTTTCTTT.

Turning to this clone: One end of the junction varies from germline; a read error may be responsible. The V call is TRBV2, the J call TRBJ1-4; no clear D gene. This CDR3 spans 13 amino acids. CDR1 is SNHLY, CDR2 FYNNEI, per germline. The CDR3 here is CASREGGNEKLFF. The CDR3 DNA follows: TGTGCCAGCAGGGAAGGCGGGAATGAAAAACTGTTTTTT.

V is TRBV6-1 and J is TRBJ1-3; D gene unclear. V was trimmed by 4 bases and J by 0 bases, leaving 13 bases between them. Per the germline V gene, CDR1 is MNHNS and CDR2 is SASEGT. The CDR3 consists of 16 residues. DNA of the CDR3: TGTGCCAGCAGTGCCACAGTTTCCCTCTCTGGAAACACCATATATTTT. This sequence encodes CASSATVSLSGNTIYF.

The chain is built from TRBV9 and TRBJ2-2; a weak D match, TRBD2 (6 bases). V lost 0 bases and J lost 5, with 17 bases in between. Per germline, CDR1 SGDLS and CDR2 YYNGEE. The CDR3 consists of 17 residues. The CDR3 region is CASSVVAEAGRTGELFF. For the CDR3, the DNA is TGTGCCAGCAGCGTAGTTGCGGAGGCAGGGAGGACCGGGGAGCTGTTTTTT.

The chain recombines TRBV7-9 with TRBJ2-5; D possibly matches TRBD1 or TRBD2 (5 bases each). V gave up 1 base and J gave up 5 bases, with 14 bases separating them. CDR1 and CDR2 (germline): SEHNR, FQNEAQ (reference sequence). The CDR3 loop spans 15 amino acids. CDR3 DNA sequence: TGTGCCAGCAGCTTAGACGGGGCCACCCGGGAGACCCAGTACTTC. As protein: CASSLDGATRETQYF.

The rearrangement uses TRBV27 and TRBJ2-1; possibly TRBD2 for D (5 bases). The CDR3 contains 15 residues. Per germline, CDR1 MNHEY and CDR2 SMNVEV (reference sequence). Deletions cut 8 bases from V and 7 bases from J, with 21 bases between. The CDR3 protein is CASGLRLAPWNEQFF. The CDR3 coding sequence is TGTGCCAGCGGCCTCAGGTTAGCGCCGTGGAATGAGCAGTTCTTC.

The chain is built from TRBV5-6 and TRBJ2-7, with a tentative D call TRBD2 (5 bases). The CDR3 consists of 12 residues. Per germline, CDR1 SGHDT and CDR2 YYEEEE. Trimming took off 2 bases at V and 3 bases at J, with 6 bases between the two ends. The CDR3 protein is CASSFRDYEQYF. The CDR3 nucleotides are TGTGCCAGCAGCTTCCGGGACTACGAGCAGTACTTC.

This rearrangement joins TRBV28 to TRBJ2-7, with D possibly being TRBD1 or TRBD2 (5 bases each). Trimming took off 8 bases at V and 6 bases at J, with 20 bases between the two ends. This CDR3 spans 14 amino acids. Germline CDR1 and CDR2: MDHEN and SYDVKM. The CDR3 sequence: CASLSGTGQGEQYF. The CDR3 nucleotides read TGTGCCAGCCTGAGCGGAACAGGCCAGGGCGAGCAGTACTTC.

The rearrangement uses TRBV11-2 and TRBJ1-2, with D perhaps matching TRBD1 (6 bases). Germline CDR1 reads SGHAT; CDR2 reads FQNNGV. Trimming took 0 bases from V and 6 from J, leaving 14 bases between them. This CDR3 spans 15 amino acids. This CDR3 is CASSLERGDWDGYTF. As DNA, the CDR3 is TGTGCCAGCAGCTTAGAAAGGGGGGACTGGGATGGCTACACCTTC. Supplemented by reference TRBV11-2 and TRBJ1-2, the full variable domain reads EAGVAQSPRYKIIEKRQSVAFWCNPISGHATLYWYQQILGQGPKLLIQFQNNGVVDDSQLPKDRFSAERLKGVDSTLKIQPAKLEDSAVYLCASSLERGDWDGYTFGSGTRLTVV.